The clone carrying this TCR beta chain appeared a single time. What it binds is not known. The data belong to a study of T cell responses to AZD1222 COVID-19 vaccine. Turning to the study itself: Second-dose schedules of about 4 or about 12 weeks were combined.

J lost 6 bases, V lost 9 bases, and 12 bases had no gene match. The germline V gene has CDR1 MNHEY and CDR2 SVGAGI. This CDR3 region has 15 residues. Using immunoSEQ multiplex PCR, the repertoire was profiled, and TCRdb retains in-frame clones only, with some absent. The sample yields roughly 98,000 clones, approximately 92% seen once. Whole-study results and caveats: Regions left unmutated in variants are reportedly the target of nearly half of spike-specific TCRs.

The TCR sequence derives from an adult in good health. The sample was peripheral blood, taken on day 0 of AZD1222 vaccination. V gene TRBV6-5 combines with J gene TRBJ2-2; 8 bases line up with TRBD1. CDR3 amino acids: CASYILTGVPGELFF. CDR3 in DNA: TGTGCCAGTTACATACTGACAGGGGTTCCCGGGGAGCTGTTTTTT.